This T cell receptor (beta chain) was identified during a study of blood T cell repertoires in COVID-19. The repertoire was sequenced with immunoSEQ multiplex PCR; TCRdb's copy has only in-frame clones and lacks some. In the table there are under 200,000 clones, about 89% of which are singletons. In germline, CDR1 is MNHNS, CDR2 SASEGT. CDR3 size: 17 residues. The V end was cut by 1 base, the J end by 0 bases, with 13 bases between. The V and J genes are TRBV6-1 and TRBJ1-3; D is unclear. What was sequenced was peripheral blood. The sequence derives from a man aged 35 to 55 with active or convalescent COVID-19. The CDR3 nucleotides are TGTGCCAGCAGTGAAGGGTCGGGTTTGTTCTCTGGAAACACCATATATTTT. Amino acid sequence: CASSEGSGLFSGNTIYF.